The 16 T cell receptor beta chains below were found in one sample sequenced in a study of blood T cell repertoires in COVID-19. The protocol was immunoSEQ multiplex PCR, while the TCRdb copy is restricted to in-frame clones and leaves out a portion. The sample contains fewer than 200,000 clones, roughly 91% of which appear only once. The sequencing sample was made of peripheral blood. The receptors were gathered from a man between 18 and 35 years old with COVID-19, enrolled during active disease.

V and J are TRBV27 and TRBJ1-6; a weak D match, TRBD1 (6 bases). Trimming removed 2 bases from V and 9 bases from J, with 11 bases in between. The CDR3 consists of 14 residues. Germline V gene lookup returns CDR1 MNHEY and CDR2 SMNVEV (reference sequence). CDR3 coding DNA: TGTGCCAGCAGTTTAGGACAGATGGGTTCACCCCTCCACTTT. Translated: CASSLGQMGSPLHF.

V is TRBV5-1 and J is TRBJ2-2; the match to TRBD1 covers 11 bases. V was pared by 0 bases and J by 9 bases, with 7 bases of the junction left unmatched. The CDR3 is 16 amino acids. Germline V gene data show CDR1 as SGHRS and CDR2 as YFSETQ. This CDR3 reads CASSLGIGQGAWELFF. CDR3 coding DNA: TGCGCCAGCAGCTTGGGGATCGGACAGGGGGCCTGGGAGCTGTTTTTT.

The rearrangement uses TRBV15 and TRBJ1-5; TRBD1 is a possible D gene (6 bases). Trimming stripped 6 bases from V and 1 base from J, with 16 bases between. Germline-derived CDR1 and CDR2 are LNHNV and YYDKDF (reference sequence). This CDR3 is 16 amino acids long. The CDR3 loop is CATSQWGGGSNQPQHF. The CDR3 DNA follows: TGTGCCACCAGTCAGTGGGGGGGCGGGAGCAATCAGCCCCAGCATTTT.

The chain couples TRBV13 to TRBJ2-7; 7 bases are a match to TRBD1. This CDR3 comprises 16 residues. Germline values: CDR1 PRHDT, CDR2 FYEKMQ (reference sequence). J lost 1 base, V lost 4 bases, and 10 bases had no gene match. CDR3 in DNA: TGTGCCAGCAGCTCAGTTGGGGACAGTTCGTCCTACGAGCAGTACTTC. This translates into CASSSVGDSSSYEQYF.

V usage is TRBV18 and J usage is TRBJ1-5; tentatively, D is TRBD1 (5 bases). Germline lookup yields CDR1 KGHSH and CDR2 LQKENI. This CDR3 region has 14 residues. V shed 6 bases and J shed 7 bases, with 16 bases lying between them. The CDR3, as DNA: TGTGCCAGCTCCCCGGGACCCGGGGGACAGCCCCAGCATTTT. Protein sequence: CASSPGPGGQPQHF.

V and J are TRBV19 and TRBJ2-1; 10 bases match TRBD2. Trimming at V came to 3 bases and at J to 4 bases, leaving 3 bases not matched to a gene. This CDR3 has 15 amino acids. Germline V gene data show CDR1 as LNHDA and CDR2 as SQIVND (reference sequence). The DNA of the CDR3 is TGTGCCAGTAGTATTGGACTAGCGGAATACAATGAGCAGTTCTTC. Its translation is CASSIGLAEYNEQFF.

V gene TRBV5-5 combines with J gene TRBJ1-4, with D maybe TRBD1 (5 bases). Trimming cost V 4 bases and J 5 bases, with 18 bases left between them. Germline assignment: CDR1 SGHKS and CDR2 YYEKEE (reference sequence). The CDR3 runs to 16 residues. CDR3 sequence reads: CASSPTPGRGNEKLFF. The CDR3 DNA sequence: TGTGCCAGCAGCCCAACACCGGGACGGGGGAATGAAAAACTGTTTTTT.

The rearrangement uses TRBV29-1 and TRBJ2-7; tentatively, D is TRBD1 (6 bases). This CDR3 has 13 amino acids. Germline-derived CDR1 and CDR2 are SQVTM and ANQGSEA. Trimming left V 1 base short and J 2 bases short, with 9 bases between. CDR3 amino acids: CSVEVDRAYEQYF. CDR3 DNA sequence: TGCAGCGTTGAAGTGGACAGAGCCTACGAGCAGTACTTC.

This clone was recorded once. Other DNA sequences of this sample code for an identical CDR3. This chain connects TRBV20-1 to TRBJ2-7, with no clear D. Trimming stripped 5 bases from V and 1 base from J, with 6 bases between. Germline assignment: CDR1 DFQATT and CDR2 SNEGSKA (reference sequence). The CDR3 has 11 amino acids. This chain's CDR3 is CSAPVSYEQYF. The CDR3 DNA reads TGCAGTGCTCCAGTATCCTACGAGCAGTACTTC.

This clone was found once. A read error may produce the germline difference seen at one junction end. The CDR3 sequence is CASSISVVDEKLLF. The CDR3 region has the DNA TGTGCCAGTAGTATATCCGTGGTTGATGAAAAACTGCTTTTT. V and J are TRBV19 and TRBJ1-4; D is uncertain. This CDR3 is 14 amino acids long. In germline, CDR1 is LNHDA, CDR2 SQIVND (reference sequence).

This clone has a single count. The CDR3 coding sequence is TGTGCCATCAGTGACGCTAGCGGGAGTTACAATGAGCAGTTCTTC. Its protein is CAISDASGSYNEQFF. The gene calls are TRBV10-3 and TRBJ2-1; 10 bases map to TRBD2. With V trimmed by 3 bases and J by 4 bases, 3 bases remained unmatched. The germline V gene encodes CDR1 ENHRY and CDR2 SYGVKD. The CDR3 length is 15 residues.

Concerning this clone: The junction and the germline gene differ at one end; a read error may be behind it. The CDR3 spells CASSLDLNRQEKLLF. CDR3 DNA: TGTGCCAGCAGCTTGGACTTGAACCGACAGGAAAAACTGCTTTTT. The chain links TRBV5-4 to TRBJ1-4, with D possibly being TRBD1 (6 bases). This CDR3 comprises 15 residues. Germline V lookup: CDR1 SGHNT, CDR2 YYREEE (reference sequence).

The table lists this clone with a few counts. The chain carries TRBV6-5 and TRBJ2-6, with D unclear. The V end lost 0 bases, the J end lost 9 bases, and 9 bases lay between the germline ends. CDR3 length: 14 amino acids. The germline CDR1 and CDR2 sequences are MNHEY and SVGAGI. The CDR3 nucleotides are TGTGCCAGCAGTTACTCTTCCCCGGTCAACGTCCTGACTTTC. As protein: CASSYSSPVNVLTF.

This chain's CDR3 is CASSPPHTDTQYF. CDR3 DNA: TGTGCCAGCAGTCCCCCCCACACAGATACGCAGTATTTT. V and J are TRBV27 and TRBJ2-3; D is undetermined. This CDR3 has 13 amino acids. Germline V lookup: CDR1 MNHEY, CDR2 SMNVEV (reference sequence). Trimming cost V 5 bases and J 2 bases, with 8 bases left between them.

The genes are TRBV6-4 and TRBJ2-1, with D maybe TRBD1 (5 bases). The V gene lost 0 bases and the J gene lost 8 bases, with 8 bases spanning the gap. CDR3 length: 13 amino acids. Germline CDR1 is MRHNA and CDR2 is SNTAGT. This chain's CDR3 is CASSDSGADEQFF. In nucleotides, the CDR3 is TGTGCCAGCAGTGACTCTGGGGCGGATGAGCAGTTCTTC.

The rearrangement uses TRBV6-5 and TRBJ1-5; D gene unclear. V was shortened by 4 bases and J by 0 bases, with 7 bases between the two germline ends. There are 14 residues in the CDR3. CDR1 is MNHEY and CDR2 is SVGAGI in the germline V gene. CDR3 loop: CASSSVYSNQPQHF. In DNA, the CDR3 is TGTGCCAGCAGTTCCGTTTATAGCAATCAGCCCCAGCATTTT.